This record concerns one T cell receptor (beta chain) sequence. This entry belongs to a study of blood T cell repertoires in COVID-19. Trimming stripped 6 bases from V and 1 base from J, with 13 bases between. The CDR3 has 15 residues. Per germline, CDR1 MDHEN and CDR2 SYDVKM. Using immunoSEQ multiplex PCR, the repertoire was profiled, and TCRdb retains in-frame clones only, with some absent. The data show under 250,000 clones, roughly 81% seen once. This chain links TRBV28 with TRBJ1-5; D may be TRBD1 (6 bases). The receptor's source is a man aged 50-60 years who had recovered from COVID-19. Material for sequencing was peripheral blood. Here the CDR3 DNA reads TGTGCCAGCAGACGGACGGGGGGCAGCAATCAGCCCCAGCATTTT. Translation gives CASRRTGGSNQPQHF.